Listed here is a single T cell receptor (beta chain). The antigen is unknown. The source of the sample is a study of PD-1 blockade in classical Hodgkin lymphoma. The time point here: cycle 4 day 1 (C4D1), after more than 5 weeks of nivolumab. No patient escaped relapse after autologous stem cell transplantation, and brentuximab vedotin exposure varied. Assay: immunoSEQ multiplex PCR; the TCRdb copy retains only in-frame clones and omits some. The sample carries 6,000 to 7,500 clones, roughly 80% recorded once. The study, taken as a whole, reports: Newly diagnosed patients were said to have less baseline TCR diversity than healthy donors did. Nivolumab initiated under 1 year post-ASCT led to patient exclusion. At C4D1, TCR diversity had climbed significantly for CD4+ cells, though not for CD8+ cells.

CDR1 and CDR2 from the germline V gene are LNHNV and YYDKDF (reference sequence). The CDR3 loop spans 15 amino acids. The V gene end was trimmed by 3 bases and the J gene end by 5 bases; junction bases not matched to a gene: 4. The receptor was isolated from a human donor with classical Hodgkin lymphoma. The source was peripheral blood mononuclear cells (PBMCs), collected before the fourth cycle of nivolumab. The chain links TRBV15 to TRBJ2-2; the match to TRBD2 covers 9 bases. The CDR3 region is CATSSRLAVTGELFF. The CDR3 bases are TGTGCCACCAGCAGCAGACTAGCGGTGACCGGGGAGCTGTTTTTT.